Below are 16 T cell receptor beta chains sequenced from a single sample in a study of OX40 agonist ivuxolimab in advanced cancers. The method was immunoSEQ multiplex PCR; TCRdb's version includes in-frame clones alone and lacks a portion of them. The table shows tens of thousands of clones, with 89% occurring only once. The input for sequencing was CD4+ or CD8+ T cells sorted from blood, taken in a trial of the OX40 agonist ivuxolimab. The receptor source for this set is an adult with an advanced solid tumor such as melanoma, head and neck, liver or kidney cancer.

This sequence joins TRBV19 and TRBJ1-5; 10 bases fit TRBD1. Per the germline V gene, CDR1 is LNHDA and CDR2 is SQIVND (reference sequence). V lost 4 bases, J lost 4 bases, and 7 bases stayed unmatched. This CDR3 has 16 residues. The CDR3 sequence: CASSTRDRGRNQPQHF. The DNA of the CDR3 is TGTGCCAGTAGTACCCGGGACAGGGGAAGGAATCAGCCCCAGCATTTT.

The chain combines TRBV28 with TRBJ1-3; D is unresolved. Trimming removed 7 bases at V and 8 bases at J, with 18 bases between. CDR1 and CDR2 (germline): MDHEN, SYDVKM. This CDR3 is built from 14 residues. The CDR3 reads CASTIGRSGDTIYF. The CDR3 nucleotides are TGTGCCAGCACAATAGGCCGTTCCGGGGACACCATATATTTT.

This chain uses TRBV9 with TRBJ1-2; the D gene is possibly TRBD1 (5 bases). Germline V gene data show CDR1 as SGDLS and CDR2 as YYNGEE. Trimming shortened V by 2 bases and J by 8 bases, and 19 bases separated the two germline ends. The CDR3 consists of 15 residues. The CDR3 DNA reads TGTGCCAGCAGCGTCGAGGGGATGGGGTTGCGAGGCTACACCTTC. Translated, it gives CASSVEGMGLRGYTF.

The gene calls are TRBV10-3 and TRBJ1-4, with D maybe TRBD1 (6 bases). The V gene's germline CDR1 is ENHRY and CDR2 SYGVKD. The V gene lost 7 bases and the J gene lost 8 bases, with 17 bases spanning the gap. The CDR3 is 14 amino acids. This CDR3 reads CAITPGGLGEKLFF. The DNA of the CDR3 is TGTGCCATCACCCCGGGGGGCCTAGGGGAAAAACTGTTTTTT.

V is TRBV6-5 and J is TRBJ2-2; 7 bases line up with TRBD2. CDR3 length: 13 residues. V was clipped by 6 bases and J by 4 bases; unmatched bases: 2. Germline V gene lookup returns CDR1 MNHEY and CDR2 SVGAGI. CDR3 DNA: TGTGCCAGCAGAGCGGGGAGCACCGGGGAGCTGTTTTTT. This sequence encodes CASRAGSTGELFF.

V usage is TRBV25-1 and J usage is TRBJ1-2; tentatively, D is TRBD1 (5 bases). Deletions cut 5 bases from V and 5 bases from J, with 15 bases between. In germline, CDR1 is MGHDK, CDR2 SYGVNS. The CDR3 is made up of 14 amino acids. CDR3 sequence: CASSYPEGRYGYTF. CDR3 nucleotides: TGTGCCAGCAGTTACCCCGAGGGGAGGTATGGCTACACCTTC.

This rearrangement joins TRBV4-3 to TRBJ2-1; D unclear. Germline CDR1 is LGHNA and CDR2 is YSLEER. Trimming removed 0 bases from V and 16 bases from J, with 19 bases in between. The CDR3 consists of 14 residues. The CDR3 reads CASSQDVGPPRLFF. CDR3 coding DNA: TGCGCCAGCAGCCAAGATGTAGGTCCTCCTCGTCTATTCTTC.

The chain joins TRBV7-2 to TRBJ2-1; TRBD1 is a possible D gene (5 bases). The germline CDR1 and CDR2 sequences are SGHTA and FQGNSA. Trimming took 2 bases from V and 4 from J, leaving 12 bases between them. The CDR3 runs 15 residues. CDR3 bases: TGTGCCAGCAGCTTATTAGTCAGGGAATACAATGAGCAGTTCTTC. Amino acids: CASSLLVREYNEQFF.

The J gene is TRBJ1-2, the V gene TRBV29-1; 7 bases map to TRBD1. V lost 8 bases, J lost 1 base, and 7 bases stayed unmatched. Germline values: CDR1 SQVTM, CDR2 ANQGSEA. The CDR3 runs 13 residues. The CDR3 sequence is CSTRQGLNYGYTF. CDR3 DNA sequence: TGCAGCACTCGACAGGGACTTAACTATGGCTACACCTTC.

This clone was seen only once. The V gene is TRBV2, the J gene TRBJ1-4; D unclear. V lost 3 bases, J lost 11 bases, and 4 bases lay in between. Germline V lookup: CDR1 SNHLY, CDR2 FYNNEI. The CDR3 consists of 10 residues. The CDR3 here is CASSDSKLFF. CDR3 DNA sequence: TGTGCCAGCAGTGATAGTAAACTGTTTTTT.

This chain links TRBV9 with TRBJ1-1; no clear D gene. This CDR3 has 14 amino acids. Trimming pared 0 bases from V and 4 bases from J, leaving 10 bases between. CDR1 and CDR2 (germline): SGDLS, YYNGEE. CDR3 in amino acids: CASSVVVLGTEAFF. CDR3 bases: TGTGCCAGCAGCGTAGTAGTCTTAGGCACTGAAGCTTTCTTT.

The chain uses TRBV7-9 and TRBJ1-2, with D unresolved. Trimming took 6 bases from V and 0 from J, leaving 14 bases between them. CDR1 and CDR2 (germline): SEHNR, FQNEAQ (reference sequence). The CDR3 runs 15 residues. CDR3 nucleotides: TGTGCCAGCAGTTTATACGGGCTCTCTAACTATGGCTACACCTTC. This codes for CASSLYGLSNYGYTF.

The chain carries TRBV19 and TRBJ2-2, with D possibly matching TRBD2 (5 bases). The ends were cut back, 3 bases at V and 6 bases at J, with 8 bases in the middle. The CDR3 totals 13 residues. Germline-derived CDR1 and CDR2 are LNHDA and SQIVND (reference sequence). The CDR3 reads CASSIEGSGELFF. CDR3 nucleotide sequence: TGTGCCAGTAGTATTGAGGGTTCCGGGGAGCTGTTTTTT.

The J gene is TRBJ1-2, the V gene TRBV2; D gene uncertain. From germline, CDR1 is SNHLY and CDR2 FYNNEI. V lost 5 bases, J lost 4 bases, and 8 bases lay in between. The CDR3 sequence is 12 residues long. Here the CDR3 DNA reads TGTGCCAGCAGTCTTGCTTCCTATGGCTACACCTTC. It is translated as CASSLASYGYTF.

The chain couples TRBV27 to TRBJ2-3; 13 nucleotides line up with TRBD2. The CDR3 length is 17 residues. Trimming at V came to 3 bases and at J to 0 bases, leaving 3 bases not matched to a gene. Per germline, CDR1 MNHEY and CDR2 SMNVEV (reference sequence). CDR3 in DNA: TGTGCCAGCAGTTTTCGGACTAGCGGGAGAAGCACAGATACGCAGTATTTT. This encodes CASSFRTSGRSTDTQYF.

The rearrangement links TRBV19 to TRBJ2-2, with D tentatively TRBD1 (5 bases). CDR3 length: 17 amino acids. Germline assignment: CDR1 LNHDA and CDR2 SQIVND (reference sequence). The V end was cut by 9 bases, the J end by 3 bases, with 23 bases between. The CDR3 bases are TGTGCCAGACGATGCTTAGCAGGGTGTAAGTACACCGGGGAGCTGTTTTTT. Protein: CARRCLAGCKYTGELFF. Together with reference TRBV19 and TRBJ2-2, the CDR3 gives the full variable domain: DGGITQSPKYLFRKEGQNVTLSCEQNLNHDAMYWYRQDPGQGLRLIYYSQIVNDFQKGDIAEGYSVSREKKESFPLTVTSAQKNPTAFYLCARRCLAGCKYTGELFFGEGSRLTVL.